The T cell receptor (beta chain) described here comes from a study of T cells of healthy individuals. MiXCR, applied by TCRdb to the 5' RACE reads, yields one record per CDR3 protein. The top ten hold 15% to 20% of the sample, which has about 53,000 distinct CDR3 sequences, about 14% seen once. In its sample, this clonotype was seen many times. V lost 5 bases to trimming and J lost 7 bases; unmatched junction nucleotides: 7. The CDR3 runs 13 residues. Germline V lookup: CDR1 KGHSH, CDR2 LQKENI. The gene calls are TRBV18 and TRBJ2-5; 7 nucleotides agree with TRBD1. This clonotype originated in a human donor in good health. The CDR3 region is CASSTDREVTQYF. In nucleotides, the CDR3 is TGTGCCAGCTCAACCGACAGGGAAGTGACCCAGTACTTC.